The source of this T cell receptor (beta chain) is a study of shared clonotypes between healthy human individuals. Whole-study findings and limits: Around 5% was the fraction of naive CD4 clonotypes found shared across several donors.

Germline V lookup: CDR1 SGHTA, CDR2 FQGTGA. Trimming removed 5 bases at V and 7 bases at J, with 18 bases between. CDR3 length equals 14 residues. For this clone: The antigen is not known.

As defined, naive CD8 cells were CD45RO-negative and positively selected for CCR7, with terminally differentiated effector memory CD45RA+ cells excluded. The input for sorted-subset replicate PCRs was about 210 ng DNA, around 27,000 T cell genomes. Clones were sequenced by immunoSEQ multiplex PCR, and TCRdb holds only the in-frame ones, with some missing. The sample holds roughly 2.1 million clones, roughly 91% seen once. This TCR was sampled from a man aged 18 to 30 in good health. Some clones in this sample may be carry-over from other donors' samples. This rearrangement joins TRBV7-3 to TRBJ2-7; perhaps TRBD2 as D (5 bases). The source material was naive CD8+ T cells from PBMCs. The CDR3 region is CASSPTGGSTEQYF. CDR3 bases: TGTGCCAGCAGCCCAACCGGAGGTTCGACTGAGCAGTACTTC.